The TCR beta chain described here comes from a study of regulatory T cells in long-lasting Graves disease. Overall study: Under 3 months of antithyroid drugs had been taken by newly diagnosed Graves' patients.

This clonotype was seen repeatedly, ten times or more. Time point in this sample: newly diagnosed GD, antithyroid drugs for less than 3 months. RNA extracted from PBMCs served as the sequencing template. Sequencing libraries for TCR beta were prepared with iRepertoire HTBI primers and Arm-PCR of CDR3 regions. TCRdb fed the multiplex PCR reads into MiXCR, producing one record per CDR3 protein. The table records a few hundred thousand distinct CDR3 sequences, 16% of them present only once. This same sample was also taken into another study, of T cells in Graves' hyperthyroidism and ophthalmopathy.

The TCR was taken from a woman between 18 and 29 years old with Graves disease. The specimen comprised peripheral blood mononuclear cells (PBMCs), sampled at new diagnosis, from a patient treated with antithyroid drugs.

CDR3 loop: CASSDGQGVRYTF. DNA of the CDR3: TGTGCCAGCAGCGACGGACAGGGAGTGCGCTACACCTTC. This sequence joins TRBV11-2 and TRBJ1-2; 8 positions match TRBD1. Germline V CDR1 and CDR2: SGHAT, FQNNGV. V was clipped by 5 bases and J by 9 bases; unmatched bases: 8. The CDR3 loop spans 13 amino acids.